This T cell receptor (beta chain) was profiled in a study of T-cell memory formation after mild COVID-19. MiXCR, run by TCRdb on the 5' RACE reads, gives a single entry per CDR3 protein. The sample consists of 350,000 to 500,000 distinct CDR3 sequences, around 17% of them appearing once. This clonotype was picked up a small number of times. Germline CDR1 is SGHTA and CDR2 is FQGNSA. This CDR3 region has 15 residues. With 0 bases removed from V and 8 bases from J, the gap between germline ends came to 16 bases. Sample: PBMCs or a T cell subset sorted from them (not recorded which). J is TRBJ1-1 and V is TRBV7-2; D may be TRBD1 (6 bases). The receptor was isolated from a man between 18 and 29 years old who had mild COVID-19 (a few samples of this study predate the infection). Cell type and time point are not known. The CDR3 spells CASSLAWTVLGEAFF. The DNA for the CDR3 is TGTGCCAGCAGCTTAGCTTGGACAGTCCTCGGGGAAGCTTTCTTT.